This T cell receptor (beta chain) originates from a study of response to subunit inactivated influenza vaccine. Whole-study findings and limits: After each seasonal influenza vaccination, few new T cells are recruited, the authors suggested.

This clonotype was detected many times. Its antigen is currently unknown. The CDR3 covers 17 residues. V lost 0 bases and J lost 0; bases outside the gene matches: 6. Germline CDR1 and CDR2: SGHRS and YFSETQ. Each CDR3 protein gets one entry after TCRdb re-called the RT-PCR reads with MiXCR. The sample includes over 800,000 distinct CDR3 sequences, approximately 22% of them seen just once. Specimen: PBMCs from blood, collected roughly 5 days after vaccination. The V gene is TRBV5-1, the J gene TRBJ2-1; 7 positions match TRBD2. The source is a man aged 50-59 years who received an inactivated influenza vaccine. CDR3 DNA: TGCGCCAGCAGCTTGGATTCAGGACTAGGCTCCTACAATGAGCAGTTCTTC. It translates to CASSLDSGLGSYNEQFF.